This entry is about one T cell receptor (beta chain). What it binds is unknown. The CDR3 consists of 16 residues. The V end was cut by 4 bases, the J end by 6 bases, with 19 bases between. Germline CDR1 reads MDHEN; CDR2 reads SYDVKM. This entry is derived from a study of shared clonotypes between healthy human individuals. Study results and limitations: Non-shared clonotypes had lower generation probabilities than clonotypes shared by all four sorted-subset donors. Naive subsets generally had larger estimated richness than memory subsets.

Libraries were prepared by immunoSEQ multiplex PCR; TCRdb keeps only in-frame clonotypes and omits some of them. There are roughly 2.5 million clones in the sample; just over 90% occur only once, and about 0.13% lies in the top ten. Memory CD4+ cells were the fraction left after CD45RA+ naive selection. The origin of this receptor is a man between 18 and 29 years old in good health. The specimen was naive CD4+ T cells sorted from blood. Noted subset: CD45RA+ positively selected. The chain has TRBV28 and TRBJ1-5; D unresolved. The CDR3 reads CASSSFSGDWSQPQHF. The CDR3 nucleotides read TGTGCCAGCAGTTCTTTCAGCGGGGATTGGAGTCAGCCCCAGCATTTT.